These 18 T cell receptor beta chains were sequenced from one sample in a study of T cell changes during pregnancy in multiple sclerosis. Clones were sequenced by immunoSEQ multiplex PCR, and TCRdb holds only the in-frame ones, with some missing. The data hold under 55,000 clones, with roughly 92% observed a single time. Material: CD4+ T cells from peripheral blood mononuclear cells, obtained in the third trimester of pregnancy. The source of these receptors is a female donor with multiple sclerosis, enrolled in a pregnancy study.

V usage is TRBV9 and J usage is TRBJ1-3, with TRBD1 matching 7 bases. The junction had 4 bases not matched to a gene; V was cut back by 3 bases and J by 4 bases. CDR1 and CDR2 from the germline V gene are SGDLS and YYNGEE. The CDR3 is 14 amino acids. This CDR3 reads CASSAGTDGNTIYF. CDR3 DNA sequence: TGTGCCAGCAGCGCCGGGACAGACGGAAACACCATATATTTT. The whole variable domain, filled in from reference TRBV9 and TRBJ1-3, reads DSGVTQTPKHLITATGQRVTLRCSPRSGDLSVYWYQQSLDQGLQFLIQYYNGEERAKGNILERFSAQQFPDLHSELNLSSLELGDSALYFCASSAGTDGNTIYFGEGSWLTVV.

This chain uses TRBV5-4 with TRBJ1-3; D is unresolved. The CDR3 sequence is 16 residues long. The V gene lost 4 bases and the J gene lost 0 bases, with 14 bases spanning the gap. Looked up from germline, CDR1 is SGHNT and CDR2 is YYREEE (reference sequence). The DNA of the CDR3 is TGTGCCAGCAGCCGTAGAACGCGGAGCTCTGGAAACACCATATATTTT. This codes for CASSRRTRSSGNTIYF.

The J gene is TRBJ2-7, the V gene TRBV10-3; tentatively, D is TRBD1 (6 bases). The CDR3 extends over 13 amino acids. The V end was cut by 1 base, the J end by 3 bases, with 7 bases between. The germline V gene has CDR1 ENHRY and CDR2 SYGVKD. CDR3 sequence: CAISELTGYEQYF. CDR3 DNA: TGTGCCATCAGTGAGTTGACAGGCTACGAGCAGTACTTC.

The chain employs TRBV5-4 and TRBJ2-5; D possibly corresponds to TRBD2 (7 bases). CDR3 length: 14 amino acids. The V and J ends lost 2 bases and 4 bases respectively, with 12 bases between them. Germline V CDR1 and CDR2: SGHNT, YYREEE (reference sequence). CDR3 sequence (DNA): TGTGCCAGCAGCTTCGGGCGGGGGCGAGAGACCCAGTACTTC. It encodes CASSFGRGRETQYF.

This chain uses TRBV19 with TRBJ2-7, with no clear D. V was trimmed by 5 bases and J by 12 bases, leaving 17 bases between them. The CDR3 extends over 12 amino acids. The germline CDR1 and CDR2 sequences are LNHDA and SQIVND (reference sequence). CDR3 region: CASSPETALMYF. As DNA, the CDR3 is TGTGCCAGTAGTCCCGAGACTGCCTTAATGTACTTC.

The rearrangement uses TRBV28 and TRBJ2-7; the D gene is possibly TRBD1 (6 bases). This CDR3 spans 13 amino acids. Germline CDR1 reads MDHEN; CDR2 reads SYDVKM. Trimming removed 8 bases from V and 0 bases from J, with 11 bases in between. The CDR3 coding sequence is TGTGCCAGCGTTACGGGACACTCCTACGAGCAGTACTTC. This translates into CASVTGHSYEQYF.

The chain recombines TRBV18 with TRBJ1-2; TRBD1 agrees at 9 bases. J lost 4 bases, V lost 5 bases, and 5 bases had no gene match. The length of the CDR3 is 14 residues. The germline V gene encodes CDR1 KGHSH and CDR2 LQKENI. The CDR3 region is CASSSGQGFYGYTF. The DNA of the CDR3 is TGTGCCAGCTCATCCGGACAGGGGTTCTATGGCTACACCTTC.

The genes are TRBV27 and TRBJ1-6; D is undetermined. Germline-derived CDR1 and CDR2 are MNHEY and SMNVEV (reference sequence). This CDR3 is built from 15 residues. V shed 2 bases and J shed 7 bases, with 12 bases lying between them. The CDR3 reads CASSLLLEINSPLHF. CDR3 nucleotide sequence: TGTGCCAGCAGTTTACTCCTCGAGATCAATTCACCCCTCCACTTT.

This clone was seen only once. CDR3 nucleotide sequence: TGTGCCTGGAGTTCCCCGACGGGGGGAGGGGAGACCCAGTACTTC. This encodes CAWSSPTGGGETQYF. This chain joins TRBV30 and TRBJ2-5, with 7 bases that match TRBD2. Germline V gene lookup returns CDR1 GTSNPN and CDR2 SVGIG (reference sequence). There are 15 residues in the CDR3. V shed 2 bases and J 5 bases; nucleotides not matched to a gene: 11.

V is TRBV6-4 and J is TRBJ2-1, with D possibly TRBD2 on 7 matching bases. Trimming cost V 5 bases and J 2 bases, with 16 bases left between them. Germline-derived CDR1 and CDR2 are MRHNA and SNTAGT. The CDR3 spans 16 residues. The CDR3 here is CASSLVGGGPYNEQFF. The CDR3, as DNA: TGTGCCAGCAGTCTGGTGGGGGGGGGCCCCTACAATGAGCAGTTCTTC.

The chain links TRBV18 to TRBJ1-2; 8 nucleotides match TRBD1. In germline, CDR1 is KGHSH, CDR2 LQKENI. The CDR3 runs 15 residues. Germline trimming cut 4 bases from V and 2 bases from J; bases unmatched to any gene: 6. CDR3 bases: TGTGCCAGCTCACAAACCCGGGACAGGAACTATGGCTACACCTTC. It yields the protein CASSQTRDRNYGYTF.

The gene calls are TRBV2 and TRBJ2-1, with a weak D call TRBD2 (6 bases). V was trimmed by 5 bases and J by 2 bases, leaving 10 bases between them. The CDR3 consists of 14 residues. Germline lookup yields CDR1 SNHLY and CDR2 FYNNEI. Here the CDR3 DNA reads TGTGCCAGCAGTCGGGACTTGGCCTACAATGAGCAGTTCTTC. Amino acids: CASSRDLAYNEQFF.

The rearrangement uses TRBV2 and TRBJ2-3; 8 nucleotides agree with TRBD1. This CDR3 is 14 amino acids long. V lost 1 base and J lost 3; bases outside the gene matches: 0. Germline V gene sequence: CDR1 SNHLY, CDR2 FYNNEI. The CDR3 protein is CASSEGTGTDTQYF. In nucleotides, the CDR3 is TGTGCCAGCAGTGAAGGGACAGGGACAGATACGCAGTATTTT.

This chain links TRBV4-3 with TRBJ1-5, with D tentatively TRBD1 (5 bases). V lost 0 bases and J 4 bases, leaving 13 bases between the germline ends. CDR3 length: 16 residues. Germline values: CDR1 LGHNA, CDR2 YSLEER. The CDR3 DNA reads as TGCGCCAGCAGCCAAGACTACGGGCAGGGTAATCAGCCCCAGCATTTT. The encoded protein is CASSQDYGQGNQPQHF.

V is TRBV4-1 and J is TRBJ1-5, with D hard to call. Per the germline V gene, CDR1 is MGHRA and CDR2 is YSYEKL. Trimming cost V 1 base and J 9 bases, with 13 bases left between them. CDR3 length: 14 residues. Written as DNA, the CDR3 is TGCGCCAGCAGCCAAGGGGCAGCCATCGGGCCCCAGCATTTT. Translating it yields CASSQGAAIGPQHF.

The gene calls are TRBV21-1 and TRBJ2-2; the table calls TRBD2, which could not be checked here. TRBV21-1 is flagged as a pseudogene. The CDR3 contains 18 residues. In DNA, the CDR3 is TGTGCCAGCAGCAGCCCCAGTGTGGTCAGCGGGGGATCCGGGGAGCTGTTTTTT. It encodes CASSSPSVVSGGSGELFF.

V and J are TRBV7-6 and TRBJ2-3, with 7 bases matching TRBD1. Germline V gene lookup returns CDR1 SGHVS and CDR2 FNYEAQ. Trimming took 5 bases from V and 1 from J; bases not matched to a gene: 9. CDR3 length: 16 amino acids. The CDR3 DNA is TGTGCCAGCAGCGAAATCCCGACAGGGCGCACAGATACGCAGTATTTT. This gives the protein CASSEIPTGRTDTQYF. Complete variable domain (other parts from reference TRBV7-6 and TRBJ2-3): GAGVSQSPRYKVTKRGQDVALRCDPISGHVSLYWYRQALGQGPEFLTYFNYEAQQDKSGLPNDRFSAERPEGSISTLTIQRTEQRDSAMYRCASSEIPTGRTDTQYFGPGTRLTVL.

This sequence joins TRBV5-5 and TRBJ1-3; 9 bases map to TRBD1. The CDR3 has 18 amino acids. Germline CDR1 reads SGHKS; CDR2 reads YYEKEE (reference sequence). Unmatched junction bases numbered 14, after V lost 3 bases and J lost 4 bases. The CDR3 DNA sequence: TGTGCCAGCAGCTGGATGGGGACAGGGAGCGCTCCCGGAAACACCATATATTTT. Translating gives CASSWMGTGSAPGNTIYF.